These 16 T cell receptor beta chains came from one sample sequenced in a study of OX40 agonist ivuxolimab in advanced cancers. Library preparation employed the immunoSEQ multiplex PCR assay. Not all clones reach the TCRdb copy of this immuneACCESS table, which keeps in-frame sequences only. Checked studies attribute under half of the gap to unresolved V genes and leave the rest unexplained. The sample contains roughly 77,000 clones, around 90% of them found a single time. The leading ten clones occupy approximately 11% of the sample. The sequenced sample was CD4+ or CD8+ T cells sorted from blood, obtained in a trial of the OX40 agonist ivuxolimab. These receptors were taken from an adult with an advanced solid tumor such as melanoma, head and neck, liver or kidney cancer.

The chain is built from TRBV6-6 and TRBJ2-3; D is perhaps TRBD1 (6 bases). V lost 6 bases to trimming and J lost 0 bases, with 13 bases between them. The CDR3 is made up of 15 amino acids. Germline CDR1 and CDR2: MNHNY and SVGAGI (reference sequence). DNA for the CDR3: TGTGCCAGCAGGGACACGGACAGAAGCACAGATACGCAGTATTTT. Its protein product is CASRDTDRSTDTQYF.

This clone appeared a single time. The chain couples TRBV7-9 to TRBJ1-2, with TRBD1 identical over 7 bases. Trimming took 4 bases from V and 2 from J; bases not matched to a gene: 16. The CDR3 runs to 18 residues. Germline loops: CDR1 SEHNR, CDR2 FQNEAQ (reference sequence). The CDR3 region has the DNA TGTGCCAGCAGCTCCAGCCTTACTCGGGACAGTCAGAACTATGGCTACACCTTC. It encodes CASSSSLTRDSQNYGYTF.

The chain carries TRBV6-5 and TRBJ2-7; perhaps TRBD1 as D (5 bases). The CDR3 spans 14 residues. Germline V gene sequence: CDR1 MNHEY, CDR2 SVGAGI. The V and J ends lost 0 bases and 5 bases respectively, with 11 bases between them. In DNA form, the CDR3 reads TGTGCCAGCAGTTACTCTCTAGGGGCCCACGAGCAGTACTTC. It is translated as CASSYSLGAHEQYF.

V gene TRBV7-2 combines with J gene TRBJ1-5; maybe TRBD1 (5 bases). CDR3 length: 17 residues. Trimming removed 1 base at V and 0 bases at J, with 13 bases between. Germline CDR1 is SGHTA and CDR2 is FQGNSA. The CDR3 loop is CASSLESTVPSNQPQHF. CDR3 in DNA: TGTGCCAGCAGCTTAGAATCGACAGTACCTAGCAATCAGCCCCAGCATTTT.

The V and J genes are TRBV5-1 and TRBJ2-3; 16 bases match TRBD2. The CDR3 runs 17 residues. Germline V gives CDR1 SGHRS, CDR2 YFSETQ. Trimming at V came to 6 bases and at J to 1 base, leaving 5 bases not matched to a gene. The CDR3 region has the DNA TGCGCCAGCAAGGGACTAGCGGGGGGGCGAGGCACAGATACGCAGTATTTT. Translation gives CASKGLAGGRGTDTQYF.

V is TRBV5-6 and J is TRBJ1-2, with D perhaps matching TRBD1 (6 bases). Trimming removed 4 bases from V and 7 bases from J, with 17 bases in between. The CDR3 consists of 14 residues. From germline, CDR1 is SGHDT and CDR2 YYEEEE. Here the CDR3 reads CASSPLGGQSGYTF. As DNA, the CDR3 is TGTGCCAGCAGCCCCTTGGGGGGGCAATCTGGCTACACCTTC.

The DNA of the CDR3 is TGTGCCAGCAGCTTGGGGCAGGGTGGCTTCTACGAGCAGTACTTC. This gives the protein CASSLGQGGFYEQYF. V and J are TRBV5-4 and TRBJ2-7; D is possibly TRBD1 (5 bases). V lost 0 bases and J 3 bases, leaving 13 bases between the germline ends. The CDR3 extends over 15 amino acids. In germline, CDR1 is SGHNT, CDR2 YYREEE (reference sequence).

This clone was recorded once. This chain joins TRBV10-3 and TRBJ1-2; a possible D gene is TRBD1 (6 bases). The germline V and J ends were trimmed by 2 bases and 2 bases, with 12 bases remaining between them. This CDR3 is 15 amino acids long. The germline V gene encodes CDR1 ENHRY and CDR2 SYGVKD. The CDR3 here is CAISEGEQGNYGYTF. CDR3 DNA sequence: TGTGCCATCAGTGAGGGGGAGCAGGGGAACTATGGCTACACCTTC.

CDR3 bases: TGTGCCAGTAGTGCGAGAATACAGGGTGAGACCCAGTACTTC. This translates into CASSARIQGETQYF. V usage is TRBV19 and J usage is TRBJ2-5, with D perhaps TRBD1 (6 bases). The germline CDR1 and CDR2 sequences are LNHDA and SQIVND (reference sequence). This CDR3 has 14 amino acids. V lost 5 bases and J 5 bases, leaving 15 bases between the germline ends.

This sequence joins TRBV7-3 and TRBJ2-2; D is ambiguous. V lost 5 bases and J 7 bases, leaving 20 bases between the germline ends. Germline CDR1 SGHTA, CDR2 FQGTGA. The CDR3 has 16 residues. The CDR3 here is CASSPGAEFRFGELFF. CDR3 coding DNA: TGTGCCAGCAGCCCGGGCGCGGAGTTTCGTTTCGGGGAGCTGTTTTTT.

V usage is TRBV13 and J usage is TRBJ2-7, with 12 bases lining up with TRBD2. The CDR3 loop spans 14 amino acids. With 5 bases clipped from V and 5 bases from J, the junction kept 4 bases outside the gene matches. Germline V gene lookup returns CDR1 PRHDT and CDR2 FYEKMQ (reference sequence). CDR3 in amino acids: CASSELAGGNEQYF. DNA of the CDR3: TGTGCCAGCAGCGAGCTAGCGGGGGGGAACGAGCAGTACTTC.

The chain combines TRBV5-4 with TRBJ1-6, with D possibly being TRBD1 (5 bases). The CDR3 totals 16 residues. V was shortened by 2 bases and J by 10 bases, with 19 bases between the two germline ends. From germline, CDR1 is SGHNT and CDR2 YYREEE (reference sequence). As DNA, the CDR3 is TGTGCCAGCAGCTTAAGAGGGCAGGGATTAGGATCACCCCTCCACTTT. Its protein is CASSLRGQGLGSPLHF.

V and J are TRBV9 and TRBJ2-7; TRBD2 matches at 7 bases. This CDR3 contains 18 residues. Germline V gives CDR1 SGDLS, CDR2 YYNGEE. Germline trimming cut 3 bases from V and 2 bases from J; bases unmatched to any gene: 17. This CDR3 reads CASSAGPLRSGKTYEQYF. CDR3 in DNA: TGTGCCAGCAGCGCGGGACCCCTGAGGAGCGGGAAAACCTACGAGCAGTACTTC.

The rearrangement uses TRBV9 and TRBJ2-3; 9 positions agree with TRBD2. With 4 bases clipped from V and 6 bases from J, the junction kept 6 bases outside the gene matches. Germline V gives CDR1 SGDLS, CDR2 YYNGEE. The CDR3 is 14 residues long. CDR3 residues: CASSPGLAPDTQYF. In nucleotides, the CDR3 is TGTGCCAGCAGCCCGGGACTAGCCCCCGATACGCAGTATTTT.

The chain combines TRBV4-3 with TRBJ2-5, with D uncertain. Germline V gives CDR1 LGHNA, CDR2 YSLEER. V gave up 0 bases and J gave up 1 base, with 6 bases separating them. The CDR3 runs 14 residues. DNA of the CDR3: TGCGCCAGCAGCCAAGATGGGGTCCAAGAGACCCAGTACTTC. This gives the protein CASSQDGVQETQYF.

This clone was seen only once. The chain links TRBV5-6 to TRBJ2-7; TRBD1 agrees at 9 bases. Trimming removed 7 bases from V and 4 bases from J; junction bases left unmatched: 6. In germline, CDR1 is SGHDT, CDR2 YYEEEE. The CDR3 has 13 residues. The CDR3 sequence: CASQGDRVYEQYF. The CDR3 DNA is TGTGCCAGCCAAGGGGACAGGGTATACGAGCAGTACTTC.